This T cell receptor (beta chain) was found in a study of T-cell memory formation after mild COVID-19. Overall study: Clusters were largely donor specific.

This clonotype was seen a handful of times. TCRdb re-called the 5' RACE reads through MiXCR, storing one row per CDR3 protein. In the table there are more than 350,000 distinct CDR3 sequences, under 25% of which are singletons. Trimming removed 4 bases at V and 2 bases at J, with 18 bases between. The germline gives CDR1 SGHKS, CDR2 YYEKEE (reference sequence). The CDR3 totals 17 residues. Sequencing used PBMCs or a T cell subset sorted from them (not recorded which). The chain employs TRBV5-5 and TRBJ1-4; a possible D gene is TRBD1 (5 bases). The receptor was isolated from an adult woman who had mild COVID-19 (a few samples of this study predate the infection). Cell type and time point are not known. CDR3 coding DNA: TGTGCCAGCAGCGGACATTCTCCGGGACGGACTAATGAAAAACTGTTTTTT. It yields the protein CASSGHSPGRTNEKLFF.